Below, one TCR beta chain is given with its context. This entry belongs to a study of regulatory T cells in long-lasting Graves disease. Time point meaning: persistent/refractory GD, antithyroid drugs over 5 years with positive TRAb. PBMC RNA was the source of the TCR library. With iRepertoire HTBI primers and Arm-PCR of CDR3 regions, TCR beta libraries were built. TCRdb independently ran MiXCR on the multiplex PCR reads; one entry per CDR3 protein. The sample includes 300,000 to 500,000 distinct CDR3 sequences, 20% to 25% of them seen just once. Sequencing used peripheral blood mononuclear cells (PBMCs), obtained when the disease was refractory, from a patient treated with antithyroid drugs. The origin of this receptor is a female donor with Graves disease.

The CDR3 reads CASSPTGPKGETQYF. CDR3 DNA sequence: TGCGCCAGCAGTCCGACGGGCCCGAAAGGAGAGACCCAGTACTTC. This chain uses TRBV5-1 with TRBJ2-5; no reliable D call. V gave up 5 bases and J gave up 4 bases, with 18 bases separating them. This CDR3 comprises 15 residues. Germline V CDR1 and CDR2: SGHRS, YFSETQ.